These 14 T cell receptor beta chains were all obtained from the same sample, sequenced in a study of cytomegalovirus exposure and HLA in healthy donors. Some clones are missing from TCRdb's copy, which holds only in-frame ones; the method was immunoSEQ multiplex PCR. This table has 150,000 to 200,000 clones, around nine tenths appearing once. Material for sequencing was PBMCs. These receptors were collected from a woman in her late teens or twenties in good health and CMV-seropositive.

The chain is built from TRBV29-1 and TRBJ2-3, with D unclear. Germline-derived CDR1 and CDR2 are SQVTM and ANQGSEA. The CDR3 runs 11 residues. The V gene lost 6 bases and the J gene lost 5 bases, with 9 bases spanning the gap. The CDR3 region is CSVLPGDTQYF. The CDR3 coding sequence is TGCAGCGTATTACCGGGAGATACGCAGTATTTT.

As DNA, the CDR3 is TGTGCCAGCAGCCCCAGAAGAACAGGGGTTAATGAAAAACTGTTTTTT. This gives the protein CASSPRRTGVNEKLFF. The gene calls are TRBV13 and TRBJ1-4, with 7 bases matching TRBD1. This CDR3 contains 16 residues. V was clipped by 5 bases and J by 4 bases; unmatched bases: 10. Germline CDR1 PRHDT, CDR2 FYEKMQ (reference sequence).

The chain is built from TRBV19 and TRBJ2-7, with D unresolved. The CDR3 consists of 13 residues. V lost 5 bases and J lost 3, with 11 bases in between. Germline-derived CDR1 and CDR2 are LNHDA and SQIVND (reference sequence). CDR3 sequence: CASSPRSHYEQYF. The CDR3 nucleotides read TGTGCCAGTAGTCCCAGGTCTCACTACGAGCAGTACTTC.

About this clone itself: One end of the junction fails to match germline, which may point to a read error. V gene TRBV30 combines with J gene TRBJ2-7; 10 nucleotides match TRBD2. This CDR3 has 12 amino acids. Germline V gene lookup returns CDR1 GTSNPN and CDR2 SVGIG (reference sequence). In DNA form, the CDR3 reads TGCAGCGGGAGGGTCGGCTCCTACGAGCAGTACTTC. Protein sequence: CSGRVGSYEQYF.

The rearrangement joins TRBV6-5 to TRBJ1-3; D is unclear. The CDR3 contains 16 residues. CDR1 and CDR2 (germline): MNHEY, SVGAGI. V was clipped by 0 bases and J by 0 bases, with 9 bases between them. The CDR3: CASSYSFGSSGNTIYF. The CDR3 DNA follows: TGTGCCAGCAGTTACTCATTTGGGAGCTCTGGAAACACCATATATTTT.

This rearrangement joins TRBV15 to TRBJ2-2; 8 positions match TRBD2. Germline CDR1 and CDR2: LNHNV and YYDKDF (reference sequence). This CDR3 contains 16 residues. Germline trimming cut 0 bases from V and 2 bases from J; bases unmatched to any gene: 2. In DNA, the CDR3 is TGTGCCACCAGCAGAGATCTAGCGGGTAACACCGGGGAGCTGTTTTTT. It codes for CATSRDLAGNTGELFF.

The chain recombines TRBV5-1 with TRBJ2-7, with TRBD2 matching over 7 bases. The CDR3 has 14 amino acids. CDR1 is SGHRS and CDR2 is YFSETQ in the germline V gene. Losses at the gene ends were 0 bases for V and 3 bases for J; bases not matched to a gene: 3. CDR3 sequence reads: CASSLGGGSYEQYF. CDR3 DNA: TGCGCCAGCAGCTTGGGCGGGGGTAGCTACGAGCAGTACTTC.

This chain links TRBV9 with TRBJ2-7, with 9 bases fitting TRBD1. The V segment lost 2 bases and the J segment 5 bases; nucleotides outside the gene matches: 5. The CDR3 consists of 14 residues. Germline CDR1 reads SGDLS; CDR2 reads YYNGEE. The DNA of the CDR3 is TGTGCCAGCAGCGTGGGACAGGGTCCGGACGAGCAGTACTTC. It encodes CASSVGQGPDEQYF.

In its sample, this clone was seen a few times. The chain links TRBV6-1 to TRBJ2-7; 7 bases align to TRBD2. Trimming took 9 bases from V and 5 from J; bases not matched to a gene: 10. The germline V gene has CDR1 MNHNS and CDR2 SASEGT. This CDR3 comprises 13 residues. The CDR3 nucleotides are TGTGCCAGTGAACGGGACTACAAAAACGAGCAGTACTTC. Translating gives CASERDYKNEQYF.

The CDR3 here is CSVLLQGVGTEAFF. In DNA form, the CDR3 reads TGCAGCGTCCTGCTACAGGGGGTTGGAACTGAAGCTTTCTTT. The chain uses TRBV29-1 and TRBJ1-1, with TRBD1 matching over 8 bases. V dropped 6 bases and J dropped 5; count of bases not matched to a gene: 11. Germline V gene lookup returns CDR1 SQVTM and CDR2 ANQGSEA. The CDR3 consists of 14 residues. Filled out from reference TRBV29-1 and TRBJ1-1, the complete variable domain reads SAVISQKPSRDICQRGTSLTIQCQVDSQVTMMFWYRQQPGQSLTLIATANQGSEATYESGFVIDKFPISRPNLTFSTLTVSNMSPEDSSIYLCSVLLQGVGTEAFFGQGTRLTVV.

Concerning this clone: Relative to the germline gene, one junction end is altered; a read error may explain this. The chain combines TRBV7-7 with TRBJ2-1; D is possibly TRBD1 or TRBD2 (5 bases each). The germline gives CDR1 SSHAT, CDR2 FNYEAQ (reference sequence). CDR3 length: 14 residues. CDR3 nucleotide sequence: TGTGCTAGCAGCTTACTAGGGGCCAACAATGAGCAGTTCTTC. Protein sequence: CASSLLGANNEQFF. Full variable domain (rest looked up from reference TRBV7-7 and TRBJ2-1): GAGVSQSPRYKVTKRGQDVTLRCDPISSHATLYWYQQALGQGPEFLTYFNYEAQPDKSGLPSDRFSAERPEGSISTLTIQRTEQRDSAMYRCASSLLGANNEQFFGPGTRLTVL.

With regard to this clone: Distinct nucleotide sequences in the sample also encode this CDR3. The chain links TRBV5-1 to TRBJ1-3; D gene uncertain. The CDR3 contains 15 residues. Trimming removed 4 bases at V and 4 bases at J, with 15 bases between. Germline V gene sequence: CDR1 SGHRS, CDR2 YFSETQ. The CDR3 bases are TGCGCCAGCAGCCCCGGAGGAGGAAGCGGAAACACCATATATTTT. Its translation: CASSPGGGSGNTIYF.

V and J are TRBV4-2 and TRBJ2-7; D may be TRBD2 (5 bases). Germline CDR1 is LGHNA and CDR2 is YNFKEQ. Deletions cut 4 bases from V and 0 bases from J, with 13 bases between. The CDR3 length is 15 residues. CDR3: CASSRERLNSYEQYF. The CDR3 DNA sequence: TGTGCCAGCAGCCGGGAGCGGCTTAACTCCTACGAGCAGTACTTC.

The rearrangement links TRBV7-2 to TRBJ2-7; 8 bases are a match to TRBD2. There are 15 residues in the CDR3. V was clipped by 1 base and J by 5 bases; unmatched bases: 7. Germline V gene sequence: CDR1 SGHTA, CDR2 FQGNSA. CDR3 in amino acids: CASSLGGQLADEQYF. The CDR3 nucleotides read TGTGCCAGCAGCTTAGGAGGGCAACTAGCGGACGAGCAGTACTTC. Looking up the rest from reference TRBV7-2 and TRBJ2-7 gives the full variable domain: GAGVSQSPSNKVTEKGKDVELRCDPISGHTALYWYRQSLGQGLEFLIYFQGNSAPDKSGLPSDRFSAERTGGSVSTLTIQRTQQEDSAVYLCASSLGGQLADEQYFGPGTRLTVT.